The TCR beta chain under discussion was sequenced for a study of blood T cell repertoires in COVID-19. This clone is a singleton in its sample. Measured with immunoSEQ multiplex PCR; TCRdb has only the in-frame clones, and not every one. The sample has roughly 250,000 clones; approximately 80% are singletons. This CDR3 spans 14 amino acids. V dropped 0 bases and J dropped 4 bases, with 13 bases sitting between them. The germline V gene has CDR1 GTSNPN and CDR2 SVGIG (reference sequence). The material sequenced was peripheral blood. The chain employs TRBV30 and TRBJ2-7; D possibly corresponds to TRBD1 (5 bases). The TCR was taken from a woman of 80 years or more with active or convalescent COVID-19. CDR3 sequence: CAWSVQDMPYEQYF. The CDR3 region has the DNA TGTGCCTGGAGTGTCCAGGACATGCCTTACGAGCAGTACTTC.